This T cell receptor beta chain was sequenced during a study of blood T cell repertoires in COVID-19. Across the whole study: Both acute and convalescent COVID-19 samples were obtained from the United States, Italy and Spain. Nucleic acid was either cDNA or gDNA, and it came from T cells, B-cell-depleted T cells, or PBMCs.

Original methodology: Reference gene primer amplification yielded estimated nucleated cell counts. TCRdb's copy holds only in-frame clones and misses some; the assay was immunoSEQ multiplex PCR. The D gene and trimming were derived from the DNA, and the V and J assignments and clone size from that table. The table records 250,000 to 300,000 clones, around 80% of them present only once. V lost 2 bases to trimming and J lost 0 bases, with 9 bases between them. The CDR3 is made up of 15 amino acids. In germline, CDR1 is LNHDA, CDR2 SQIVND (reference sequence). The sample comprised peripheral blood. This sequence was found in a man between 60 and 70 years old with acute or convalescent COVID-19. This sequence joins TRBV19 and TRBJ2-3; the D gene is possibly TRBD1 (5 bases). CDR3 DNA: TGTGCCAGTAGTATAATGGACACTAGCACAGATACGCAGTATTTT. Protein sequence: CASSIMDTSTDTQYF.